This TCR beta chain originates from a study of CD8 T cells in Susac syndrome. Whole-study context: There were Susac syndrome patients who were therapy-naive at blood draw, others on corticosteroids, and others on intravenous immunoglobulin alone. Regarding the study as a whole: Where Susac syndrome CD4+ T cell repertoires were concerned, no clonal expansion was evident.

RNA totalling 0.5 to 1 ug underwent reverse transcription with random hexamers. An immunoSEQ multiplex PCR generated amplified TCR beta CDR3 products spanning 54 Vbeta and 13 Jbeta. Via MiXCR, TCRdb re-called the immunoSEQ multiplex PCR reads, giving one row per CDR3 protein. The table records about 120,000 distinct CDR3 sequences, around 96% of them present only once. Trimming at V came to 5 bases and at J to 3 bases, leaving 5 bases not matched to a gene. Per germline, CDR1 KGHDR and CDR2 SFDVKD. CDR3 length: 16 residues. With regard to this clonotype: Its antigen is not identified.

This sequence originates from a human donor with Susac syndrome. V gene TRBV24-1 combines with J gene TRBJ2-1, with TRBD2 matching over 11 bases. Sequencing was done on a sample of CD4+ T cells from PBMCs. As DNA, the CDR3 is TGTGCCACCAGTGGAGAGGGGACTAGCGGCTACAATGAGCAGTTCTTC. It codes for CATSGEGTSGYNEQFF.